This T cell receptor beta chain was sequenced in a study of early T cells in non-severe SARS-CoV-2 infection. Across the study: Bulk RNA isolated from unsorted whole blood underwent sequencing; chains were not paired. Study-level results: A preference for anti-spike CD8 responses marked VDJdb matching, which missed private and CD4 specificities.

In this sample, this clonotype turned up once. What it recognizes is unknown. Attachment of unique molecular identifiers to individual cDNA molecules was performed. TCRdb called the 5' RACE reads again in MiXCR, with one record for every CDR3 protein. The sample records some 76,000 distinct CDR3 sequences, 15% being singletons. Germline V gene sequence: CDR1 MNHEY, CDR2 SMNVEV (reference sequence). V was trimmed by 5 bases and J by 6 bases, leaving 13 bases between them. This CDR3 region has 13 residues. The sample taken for sequencing was whole blood. The clonotype comes from an adult who was a healthcare worker with PCR-confirmed SARS-CoV-2 infection or an uninfected control (not recorded which). The chain employs TRBV27 and TRBJ2-5; no clear D. CDR3: CASSPSIGKTQYF. For the CDR3, the DNA is TGTGCCAGCAGTCCATCGATTGGAAAGACCCAGTACTTC.